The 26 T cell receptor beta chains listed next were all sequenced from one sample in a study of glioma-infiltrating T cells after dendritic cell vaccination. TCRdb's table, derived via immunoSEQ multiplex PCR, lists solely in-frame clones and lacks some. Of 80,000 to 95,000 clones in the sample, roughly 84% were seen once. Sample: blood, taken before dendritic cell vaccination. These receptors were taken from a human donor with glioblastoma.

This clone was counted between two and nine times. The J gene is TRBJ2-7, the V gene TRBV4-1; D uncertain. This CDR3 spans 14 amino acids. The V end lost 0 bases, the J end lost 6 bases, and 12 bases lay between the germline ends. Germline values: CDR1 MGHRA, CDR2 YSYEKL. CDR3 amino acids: CASSQDLRAAEQYF. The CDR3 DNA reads TGCGCCAGCAGCCAAGATCTACGAGCCGCCGAGCAGTACTTC.

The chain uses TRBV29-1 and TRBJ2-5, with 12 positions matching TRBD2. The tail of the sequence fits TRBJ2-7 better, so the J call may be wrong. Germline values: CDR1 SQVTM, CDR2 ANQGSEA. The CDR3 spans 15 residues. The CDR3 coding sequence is TGCAGCGTGCGGACTAGCGGGGCTCTCTCCTACGAGCAGTACTTC. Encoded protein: CSVRTSGALSYEQYF.

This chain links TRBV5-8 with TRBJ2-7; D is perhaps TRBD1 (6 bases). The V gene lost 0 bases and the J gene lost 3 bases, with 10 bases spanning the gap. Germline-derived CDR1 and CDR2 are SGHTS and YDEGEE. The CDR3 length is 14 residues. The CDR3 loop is CASSLAGRGYEQYF. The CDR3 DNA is TGTGCCAGCAGCTTGGCCGGCAGGGGCTACGAGCAGTACTTC.

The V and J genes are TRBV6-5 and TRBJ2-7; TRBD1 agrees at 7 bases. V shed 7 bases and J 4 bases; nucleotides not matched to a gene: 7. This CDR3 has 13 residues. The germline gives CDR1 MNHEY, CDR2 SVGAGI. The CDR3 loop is CASTTGYGYEQYF. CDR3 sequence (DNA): TGTGCCAGCACGACAGGGTATGGATACGAGCAGTACTTC.

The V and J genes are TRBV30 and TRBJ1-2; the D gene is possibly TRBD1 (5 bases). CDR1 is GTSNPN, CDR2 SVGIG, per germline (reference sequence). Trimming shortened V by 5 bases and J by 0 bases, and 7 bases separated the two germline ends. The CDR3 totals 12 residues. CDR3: CAWQGTNYGYTF. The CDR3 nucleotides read TGTGCCTGGCAGGGAACTAACTATGGCTACACCTTC. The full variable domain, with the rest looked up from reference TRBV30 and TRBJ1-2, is SQTIHQWPATLVQPVGSPLSLECTVEGTSNPNLYWYRQAAGRGLQLLFYSVGIGQISSEVPQNLSASRPQDRQFILSSKKLLLSDSGFYLCAWQGTNYGYTFGSGTRLTVV.

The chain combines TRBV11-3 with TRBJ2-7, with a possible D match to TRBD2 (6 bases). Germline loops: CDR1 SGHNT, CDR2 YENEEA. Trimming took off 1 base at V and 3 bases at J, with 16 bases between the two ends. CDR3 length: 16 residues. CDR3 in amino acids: CASSLAGTGNGYEQYF. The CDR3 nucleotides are TGTGCCAGCAGCTTAGCCGGGACTGGAAACGGCTACGAGCAGTACTTC.

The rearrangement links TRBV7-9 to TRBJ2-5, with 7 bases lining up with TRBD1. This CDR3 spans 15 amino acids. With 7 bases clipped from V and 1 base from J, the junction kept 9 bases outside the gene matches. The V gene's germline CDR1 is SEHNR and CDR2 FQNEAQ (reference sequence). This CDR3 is CASIRRSGGQETQYF. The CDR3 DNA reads TGTGCCAGCATTCGTCGTTCAGGGGGCCAAGAGACCCAGTACTTC.

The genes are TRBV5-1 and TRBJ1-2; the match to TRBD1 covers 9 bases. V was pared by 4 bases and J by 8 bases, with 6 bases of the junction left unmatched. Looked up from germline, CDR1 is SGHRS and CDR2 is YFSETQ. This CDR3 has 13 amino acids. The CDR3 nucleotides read TGCGCCAGCAGCCCAGGGACAGGGAGAGGCTACACCTTC. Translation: CASSPGTGRGYTF.

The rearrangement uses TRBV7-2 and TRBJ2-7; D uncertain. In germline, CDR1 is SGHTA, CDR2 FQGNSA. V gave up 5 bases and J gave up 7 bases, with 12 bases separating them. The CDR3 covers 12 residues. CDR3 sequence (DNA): TGTGCCAGCAGCAAACTCGGCAGGGAGCAGTACTTC. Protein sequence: CASSKLGREQYF.

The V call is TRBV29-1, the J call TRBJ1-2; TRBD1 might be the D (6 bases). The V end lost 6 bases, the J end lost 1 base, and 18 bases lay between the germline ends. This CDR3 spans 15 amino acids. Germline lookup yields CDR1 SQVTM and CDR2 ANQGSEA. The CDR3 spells CSVPWGGAGNYGYTF. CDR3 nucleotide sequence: TGCAGCGTGCCCTGGGGGGGGGCCGGTAACTATGGCTACACCTTC.

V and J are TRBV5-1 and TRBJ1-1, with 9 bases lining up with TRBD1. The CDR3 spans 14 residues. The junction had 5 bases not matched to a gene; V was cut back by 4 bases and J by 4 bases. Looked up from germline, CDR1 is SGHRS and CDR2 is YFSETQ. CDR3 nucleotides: TGCGCCAGCAGCCTGGGACAGGGCTTCACTGAAGCTTTCTTT. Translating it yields CASSLGQGFTEAFF.

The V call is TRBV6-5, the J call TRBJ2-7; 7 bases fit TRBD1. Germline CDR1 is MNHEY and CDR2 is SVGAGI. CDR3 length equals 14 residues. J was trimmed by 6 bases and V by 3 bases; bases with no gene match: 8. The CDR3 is CASSYVPGQSEQYF. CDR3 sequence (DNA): TGTGCCAGCAGTTATGTTCCGGGACAGAGCGAGCAGTACTTC.

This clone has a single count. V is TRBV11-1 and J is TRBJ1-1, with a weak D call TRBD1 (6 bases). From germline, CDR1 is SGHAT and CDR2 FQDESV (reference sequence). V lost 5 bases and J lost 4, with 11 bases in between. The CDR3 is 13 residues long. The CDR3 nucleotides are TGTGCCAGCAGCATTACAGGGAGCACTGAAGCTTTCTTT. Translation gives CASSITGSTEAFF.

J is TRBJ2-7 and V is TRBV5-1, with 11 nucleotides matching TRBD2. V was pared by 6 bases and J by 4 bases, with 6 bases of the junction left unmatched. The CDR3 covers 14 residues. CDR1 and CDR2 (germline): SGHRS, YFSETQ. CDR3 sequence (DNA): TGCGCCAGCAAAGAATCTAGCGGGAGGTACGAGCAGTACTTC. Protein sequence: CASKESSGRYEQYF.

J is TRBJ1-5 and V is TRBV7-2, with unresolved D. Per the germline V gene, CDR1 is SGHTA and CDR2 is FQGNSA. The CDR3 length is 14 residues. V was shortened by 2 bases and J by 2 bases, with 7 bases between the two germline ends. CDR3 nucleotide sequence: TGTGCCAGCAGCTTATACGAGGGCAATCAGCCCCAGCATTTT. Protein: CASSLYEGNQPQHF.

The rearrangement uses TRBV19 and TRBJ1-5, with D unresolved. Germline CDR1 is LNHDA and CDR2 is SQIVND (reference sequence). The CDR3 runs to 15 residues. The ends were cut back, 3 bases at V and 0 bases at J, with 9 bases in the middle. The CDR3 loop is CASSILSVSNQPQHF. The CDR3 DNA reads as TGTGCCAGTAGTATTTTGTCAGTTAGCAATCAGCCCCAGCATTTT.

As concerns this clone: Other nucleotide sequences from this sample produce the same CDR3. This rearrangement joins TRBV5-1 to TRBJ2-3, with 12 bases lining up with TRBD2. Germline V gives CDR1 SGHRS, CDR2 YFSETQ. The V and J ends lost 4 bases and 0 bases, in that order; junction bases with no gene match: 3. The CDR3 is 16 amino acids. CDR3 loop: CASSPGLAGSTDTQYF. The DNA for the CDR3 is TGCGCCAGCAGCCCCGGACTAGCGGGGAGCACAGATACGCAGTATTTT. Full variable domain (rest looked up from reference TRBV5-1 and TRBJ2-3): KAGVTQTPRYLIKTRGQQVTLSCSPISGHRSVSWYQQTPGQGLQFLFEYFSETQRNKGNFPGRFSGRQFSNSRSEMNVSTLELGDSALYLCASSPGLAGSTDTQYFGPGTRLTVL.

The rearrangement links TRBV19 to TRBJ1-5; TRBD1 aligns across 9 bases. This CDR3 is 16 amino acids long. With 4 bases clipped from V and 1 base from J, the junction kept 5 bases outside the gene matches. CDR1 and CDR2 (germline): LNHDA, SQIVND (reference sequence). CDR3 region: CASSTGTGLSNQPQHF. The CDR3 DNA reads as TGTGCCAGTAGTACAGGGACAGGGTTAAGCAATCAGCCCCAGCATTTT.

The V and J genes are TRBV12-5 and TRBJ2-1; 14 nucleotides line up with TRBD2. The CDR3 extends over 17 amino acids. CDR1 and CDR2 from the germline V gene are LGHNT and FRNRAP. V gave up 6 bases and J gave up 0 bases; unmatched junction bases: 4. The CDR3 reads CASGRTSGGSSYNEQFF. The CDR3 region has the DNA TGTGCTAGTGGCCGGACTAGCGGGGGGAGCTCCTACAATGAGCAGTTCTTC. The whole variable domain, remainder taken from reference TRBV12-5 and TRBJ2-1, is DARVTQTPRHKVTEMGQEVTMRCQPILGHNTVFWYRQTMMQGLELLAYFRNRAPLDDSGMPKDRFSAEMPDATLATLKIQPSEPRDSAVYFCASGRTSGGSSYNEQFFGPGTRLTVL.

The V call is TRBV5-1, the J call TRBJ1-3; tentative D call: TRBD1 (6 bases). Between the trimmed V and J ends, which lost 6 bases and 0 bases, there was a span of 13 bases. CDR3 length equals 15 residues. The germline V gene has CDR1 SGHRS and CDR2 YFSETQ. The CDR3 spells CASTRGGDSGNTIYF. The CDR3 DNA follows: TGCGCCAGCACCCGAGGGGGGGACTCTGGAAACACCATATATTTT.

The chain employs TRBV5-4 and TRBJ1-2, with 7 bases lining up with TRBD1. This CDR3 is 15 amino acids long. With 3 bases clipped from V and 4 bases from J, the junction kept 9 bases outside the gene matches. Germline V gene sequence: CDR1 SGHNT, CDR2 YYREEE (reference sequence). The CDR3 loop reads CASSSPTGSSYGYTF. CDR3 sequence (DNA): TGTGCCAGCAGCTCCCCGACAGGGAGTTCCTATGGCTACACCTTC.

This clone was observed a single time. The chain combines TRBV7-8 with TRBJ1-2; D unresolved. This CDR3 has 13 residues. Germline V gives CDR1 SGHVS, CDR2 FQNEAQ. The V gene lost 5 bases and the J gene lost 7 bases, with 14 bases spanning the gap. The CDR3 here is CASSTQTLGGYTF. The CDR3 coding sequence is TGTGCCAGCAGCACACAGACGTTGGGTGGCTACACCTTC.

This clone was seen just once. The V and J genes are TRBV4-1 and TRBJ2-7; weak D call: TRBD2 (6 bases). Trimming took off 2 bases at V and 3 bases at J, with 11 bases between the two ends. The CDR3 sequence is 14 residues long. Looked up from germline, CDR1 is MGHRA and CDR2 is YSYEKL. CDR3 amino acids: CASSQLGTYYEQYF. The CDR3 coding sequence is TGCGCCAGCAGCCAACTTGGGACTTACTACGAGCAGTACTTC.

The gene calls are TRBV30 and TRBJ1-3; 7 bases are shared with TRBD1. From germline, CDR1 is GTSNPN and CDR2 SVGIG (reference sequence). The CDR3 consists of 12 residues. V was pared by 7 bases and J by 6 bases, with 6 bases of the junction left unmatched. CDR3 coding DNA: TGTGCCTCCGACAGGGTCGAAAACACCATATATTTT. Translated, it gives CASDRVENTIYF.

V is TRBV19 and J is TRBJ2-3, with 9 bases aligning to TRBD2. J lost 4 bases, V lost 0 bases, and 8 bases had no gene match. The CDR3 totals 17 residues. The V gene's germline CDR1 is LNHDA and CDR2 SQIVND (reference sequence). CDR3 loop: CASSIESAGGRADTQYF. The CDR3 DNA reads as TGTGCCAGTAGTATAGAATCAGCGGGGGGCCGAGCAGATACGCAGTATTTT.

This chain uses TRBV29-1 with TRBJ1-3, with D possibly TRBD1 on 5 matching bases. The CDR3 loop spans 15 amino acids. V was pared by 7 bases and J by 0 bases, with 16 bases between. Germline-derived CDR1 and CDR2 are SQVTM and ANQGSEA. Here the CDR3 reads CSARRGVGSGNTIYF. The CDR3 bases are TGCAGCGCCCGCCGGGGGGTCGGCTCTGGAAACACCATATATTTT.